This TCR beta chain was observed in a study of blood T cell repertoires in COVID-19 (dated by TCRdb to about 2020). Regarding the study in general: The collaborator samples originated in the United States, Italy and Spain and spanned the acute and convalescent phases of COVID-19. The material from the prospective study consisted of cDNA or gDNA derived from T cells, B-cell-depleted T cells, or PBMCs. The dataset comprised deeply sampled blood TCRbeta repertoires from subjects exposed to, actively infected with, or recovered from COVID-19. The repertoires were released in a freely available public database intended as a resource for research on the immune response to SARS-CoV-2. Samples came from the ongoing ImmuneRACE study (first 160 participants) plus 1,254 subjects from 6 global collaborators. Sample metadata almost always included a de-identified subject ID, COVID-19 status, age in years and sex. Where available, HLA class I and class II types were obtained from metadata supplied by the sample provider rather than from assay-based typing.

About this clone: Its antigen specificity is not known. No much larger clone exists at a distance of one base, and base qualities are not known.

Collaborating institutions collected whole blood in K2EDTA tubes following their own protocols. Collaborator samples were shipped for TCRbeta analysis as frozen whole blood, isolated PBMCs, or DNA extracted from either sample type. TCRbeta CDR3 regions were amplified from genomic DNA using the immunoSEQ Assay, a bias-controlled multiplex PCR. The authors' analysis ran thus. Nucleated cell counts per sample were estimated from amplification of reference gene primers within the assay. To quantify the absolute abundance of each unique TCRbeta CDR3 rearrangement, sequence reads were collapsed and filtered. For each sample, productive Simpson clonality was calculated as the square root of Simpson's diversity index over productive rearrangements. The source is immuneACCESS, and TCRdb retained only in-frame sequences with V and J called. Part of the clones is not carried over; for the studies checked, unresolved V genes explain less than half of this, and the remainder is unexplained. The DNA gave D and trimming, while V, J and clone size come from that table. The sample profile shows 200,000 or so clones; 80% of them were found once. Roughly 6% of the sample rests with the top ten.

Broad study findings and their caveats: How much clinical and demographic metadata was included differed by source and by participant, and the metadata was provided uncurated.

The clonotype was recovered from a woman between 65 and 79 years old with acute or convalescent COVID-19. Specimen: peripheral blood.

This receptor carries the CDR3 CASSQEQQGLVNEQYF. In nucleotide form, the sequence is TGTGCCAGCAGCCAAGAACAACAGGGGTTGGTCAACGAGCAGTACTTC. The chain links TRBV4-2 with TRBJ2-7, with 7 bases aligning to TRBD1. The CDR3 has 16 amino acids, counting the end cysteine and phenylalanine. Just the 48-base CDR3 DNA is kept, in frame starting at base 1. Unmatched junction bases come to 10, with V trimmed by 0 bases and J by 5 bases. Via the germline V gene, CDR1 is LGHNA and CDR2 YNFKEQ.